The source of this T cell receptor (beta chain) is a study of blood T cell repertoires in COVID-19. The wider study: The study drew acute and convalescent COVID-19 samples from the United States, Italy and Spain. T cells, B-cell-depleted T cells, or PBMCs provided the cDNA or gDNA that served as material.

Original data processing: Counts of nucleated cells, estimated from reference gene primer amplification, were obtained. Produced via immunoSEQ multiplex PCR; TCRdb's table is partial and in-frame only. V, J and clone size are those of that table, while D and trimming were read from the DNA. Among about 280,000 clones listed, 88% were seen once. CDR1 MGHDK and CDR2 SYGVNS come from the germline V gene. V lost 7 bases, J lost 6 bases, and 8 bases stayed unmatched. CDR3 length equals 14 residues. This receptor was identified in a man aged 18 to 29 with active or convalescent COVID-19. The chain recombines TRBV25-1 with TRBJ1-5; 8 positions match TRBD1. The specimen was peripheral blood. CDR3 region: CASKGQGEAQPQHF. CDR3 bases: TGTGCCAGCAAAGGACAGGGCGAGGCTCAGCCCCAGCATTTT.